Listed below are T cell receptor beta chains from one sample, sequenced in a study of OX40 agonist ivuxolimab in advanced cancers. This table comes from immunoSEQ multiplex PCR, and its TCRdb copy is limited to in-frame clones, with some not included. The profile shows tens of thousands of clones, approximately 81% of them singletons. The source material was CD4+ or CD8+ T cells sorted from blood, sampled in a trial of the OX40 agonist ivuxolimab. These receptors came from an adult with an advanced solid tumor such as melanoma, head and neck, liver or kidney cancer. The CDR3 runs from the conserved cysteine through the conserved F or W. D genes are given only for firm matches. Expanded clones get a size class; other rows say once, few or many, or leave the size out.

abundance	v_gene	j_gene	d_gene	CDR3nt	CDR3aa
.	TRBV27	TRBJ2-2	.	TGTGCCAGCAGTCCGGGACATAACACCGGGGAGCTGTTTTTT	CASSPGHNTGELFF
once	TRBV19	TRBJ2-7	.	TGTGCCAGTAGTATAGATTGGGCCAGCTACGAGCAGTACTTC	CASSIDWASYEQYF
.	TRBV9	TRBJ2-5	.	TGTGCCAGCAGCGTAGAGAAAGGACTCCCACAAGAGACCCAGTACTTC	CASSVEKGLPQETQYF
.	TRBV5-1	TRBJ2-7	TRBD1	TGCGCCAGCAGTCCAGGTCCCGGGACAGGGACCTACGAGCAGTACTTC	CASSPGPGTGTYEQYF
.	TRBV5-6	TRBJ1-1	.	TGTGCCAGCAGCTTGGTGAGGTATGGGGGTTTGATGAACACTGAAGCTTTCTTT	CASSLVRYGGLMNTEAFF
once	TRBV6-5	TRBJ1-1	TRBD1	TGTGCCAGCAGTCCCCCGGACAGGGGGTACACTGAAGCTTTCTTT	CASSPPDRGYTEAFF
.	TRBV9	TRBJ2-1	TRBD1	TGTGCCAGCAGCAAGGACAGGGGGCGGCACAATGAGCAGTTCTTC	CASSKDRGRHNEQFF
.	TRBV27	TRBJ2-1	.	TGTGCCAGCAGTTTCAGTTCCTACAATGAGCAGTTCTTC	CASSFSSYNEQFF
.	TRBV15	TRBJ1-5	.	TGTGCCACCAGCAACCTAAATCAGCCCCAGCATTTT	CATSNLNQPQHF
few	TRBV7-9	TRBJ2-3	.	TGTGCCAGCAGCTCGGACTCTAGCACAGATACGCAGTATTTT	CASSSDSSTDTQYF
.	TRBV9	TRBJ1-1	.	TGTGCCAGCAGCCCCTCGGGGAACACTGAAGCTTTCTTT	CASSPSGNTEAFF
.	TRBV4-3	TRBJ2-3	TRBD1	TGCGCCAGCAGCCAGGCCTCACCGGGACAGGGCCTCGCAGATACGCAGTATTTT	CASSQASPGQGLADTQYF
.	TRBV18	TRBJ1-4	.	TGTGCCAGCTCACCATCGGCGGGTAATGAAAAACTGTTTTTT	CASSPSAGNEKLFF
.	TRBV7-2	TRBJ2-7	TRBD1	TGTGCCAGCCTAAATTTGGGACAGGGATCCTACGAGCAGTACTTC	CASLNLGQGSYEQYF
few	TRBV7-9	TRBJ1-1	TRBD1	TGTGCCAGCAGCGCAGAACAGGGGGCAGAAACTGAAGCTTTCTTT	CASSAEQGAETEAFF
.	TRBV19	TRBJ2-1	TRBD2	TGTGCCAGTACCCCATTCCATAGCGGGAGGGCCTCCTACAATGAGCAGTTCTTC	CASTPFHSGRASYNEQFF
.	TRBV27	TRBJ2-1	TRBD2	TGTGCCAGCAGTCTCCAGCGGGAGGGTGAGCAGTTCTTC	CASSLQREGEQFF
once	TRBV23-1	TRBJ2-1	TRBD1	TGCGCCAGCAGTCACCATCTCGGACAGGACTCCTACAATGAGCAGTTCTTC	CASSHHLGQDSYNEQFF
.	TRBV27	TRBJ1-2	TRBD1	TGTGCCAGCAGTCTAGGACAGGGTCCTAACTATGGCTACACCTTC	CASSLGQGPNYGYTF
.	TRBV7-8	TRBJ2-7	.	TGTGCCAGCAGCTCAGGAGCGGGTCTCGCCTACGAGCAGTACTTC	CASSSGAGLAYEQYF
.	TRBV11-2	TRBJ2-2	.	TGTGCCAGCAGCTTTTTACAGGGTACGAACACCGGGGAGCTGTTTTTT	CASSFLQGTNTGELFF
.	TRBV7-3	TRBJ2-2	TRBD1	TGTGCCAGCAGCCCAGCGGGACAGGGCAGGTCCGGGGAGCTGTTTTTT	CASSPAGQGRSGELFF